The entry below describes one TCR beta chain. Its antigen is still unknown. The data stem from a study of cytomegalovirus exposure and HLA in healthy donors. Study-level results: It was only CMV serostatus that was available as immune exposure information.

Germline CDR1 is SGDLS and CDR2 is YYNGEE. The CDR3 is 15 amino acids. With 2 bases clipped from V and 2 bases from J, the junction kept 5 bases outside the gene matches. This PCR relied on a set of 60 Vbeta primers and 13 Jbeta primers. Libraries were prepared by immunoSEQ multiplex PCR; TCRdb keeps only in-frame clonotypes and omits some of them. This sample's table has 130,000 to 150,000 clones. The receptor was derived from a man aged 35-49 years in good health and CMV-seronegative. The sequencing input was PBMCs. This chain links TRBV9 with TRBJ2-7, with 9 bases matching TRBD1. The CDR3 coding sequence is TGTGCCAGCAGCGTCGGGACAGGGTTAACCTACGAGCAGTACTTC. Its translation is CASSVGTGLTYEQYF.